A single sample gave rise to the 13 T cell receptor beta chains below, sequenced in a study of Ad26.COV2.S vaccination and SARS-CoV-2 variants. The treatment denotes: roughly 20 received Ad26.COV2.S at low or high dose, single or two shots; about 5 received placebo; per-sample allocation not given. Sample collection was performed on day 63 after the first vaccine or placebo injection. Clones were sequenced by immunoSEQ multiplex PCR, and TCRdb holds only the in-frame ones, with some missing. The sample has approximately 280,000 clones; about 90% are singletons. The sample consisted of peripheral blood, taken in a trial of Ad26.COV2.S vaccine versus placebo. The origin of the receptors is a person aged 18-60 years who received the Ad26.COV2.S COVID-19 vaccine or a placebo.

The sample holds one count of this clone. The rearrangement joins TRBV18 to TRBJ2-2; 10 bases line up with TRBD2. With 0 bases clipped from V and 3 bases from J, the junction kept 4 bases outside the gene matches. The germline V gene encodes CDR1 KGHSH and CDR2 LQKENI. CDR3 length: 17 amino acids. CDR3: CASSPPGLAGDTGELFF. In DNA, the CDR3 is TGTGCCAGCTCACCACCAGGGCTAGCGGGAGACACCGGGGAGCTGTTTTTT.

This chain uses TRBV4-1 with TRBJ2-1, with D maybe TRBD2 (6 bases). Germline V lookup: CDR1 MGHRA, CDR2 YSYEKL. The CDR3 is 15 residues long. V was pared by 4 bases and J by 3 bases, with 13 bases between. For the CDR3, the DNA is TGCGCCAGCAGCCCCTTAGCGGTCCTCTACAATGAGCAGTTCTTC. This encodes CASSPLAVLYNEQFF.

This clone was recorded only once. The chain links TRBV5-1 to TRBJ2-3, with 7 bases aligning to TRBD1. Trimming at V came to 0 bases and at J to 0 bases, leaving 4 bases not matched to a gene. Germline V CDR1 and CDR2: SGHRS, YFSETQ. This CDR3 contains 16 residues. CDR3: CASSLVGTASTDTQYF. The DNA of the CDR3 is TGCGCCAGCAGCTTGGTGGGGACAGCTAGCACAGATACGCAGTATTTT.

The chain links TRBV18 to TRBJ1-1, with D perhaps TRBD1 (5 bases). V shed 3 bases and J shed 5 bases, with 13 bases lying between them. Germline V gene sequence: CDR1 KGHSH, CDR2 LQKENI. The CDR3 spans 14 residues. CDR3: CASSPFQGGTEAFF. For the CDR3, the DNA is TGTGCCAGCTCACCCTTTCAGGGTGGAACTGAAGCTTTCTTT.

This rearrangement joins TRBV4-1 to TRBJ2-7; D is ambiguous. The V gene's germline CDR1 is MGHRA and CDR2 YSYEKL. V shed 1 base and J shed 3 bases, with 10 bases lying between them. The CDR3 extends over 14 amino acids. In DNA form, the CDR3 reads TGCGCCAGCAGCCAAGTCGTCAAGGGCTACGAGCAGTACTTC. It encodes CASSQVVKGYEQYF.

The chain carries TRBV2 and TRBJ1-1; no clear D gene. Germline V CDR1 and CDR2: SNHLY, FYNNEI. CDR3 length: 14 amino acids. Trimming shortened V by 4 bases and J by 2 bases, and 11 bases separated the two germline ends. In nucleotides, the CDR3 is TGTGCCAGCAGTGGGAGAGAGGGCAACACTGAAGCTTTCTTT. It translates to CASSGREGNTEAFF.

The chain carries TRBV7-2 and TRBJ1-1, with 7 bases aligning to TRBD1. This CDR3 has 14 amino acids. Losses at the gene ends were 1 base for V and 4 bases for J; bases not matched to a gene: 3. The germline CDR1 and CDR2 sequences are SGHTA and FQGNSA. The CDR3 protein is CASSLDRGGTEAFF. In DNA, the CDR3 is TGTGCCAGCAGCTTAGACAGGGGAGGCACTGAAGCTTTCTTT. Combining the CDR3 with reference TRBV7-2 and TRBJ1-1 gives the whole variable domain GAGVSQSPSNKVTEKGKDVELRCDPISGHTALYWYRQSLGQGLEFLIYFQGNSAPDKSGLPSDRFSAERTGGSVSTLTIQRTQQEDSAVYLCASSLDRGGTEAFFGQGTRLTVV.

The chain carries TRBV7-2 and TRBJ1-3; a weak D match, TRBD1 (6 bases). CDR3 length equals 15 residues. V was cut by 2 bases and J by 6 bases, with 14 bases left in between. Germline CDR1 SGHTA, CDR2 FQGNSA. The CDR3 DNA reads TGTGCCAGCAGCTTAACACAGGGTTTAATAAACACCATATATTTT. Translating gives CASSLTQGLINTIYF.

V is TRBV7-3 and J is TRBJ1-3; D is possibly TRBD1 (5 bases). This CDR3 is 15 amino acids long. Germline CDR1 reads SGHTA; CDR2 reads FQGTGA. Trimming cost V 3 bases and J 0 bases, with 9 bases left between them. CDR3 loop: CASSLGPNSGNTIYF. The DNA for the CDR3 is TGTGCCAGCAGCTTGGGACCGAACTCTGGAAACACCATATATTTT.

DNA for the CDR3: TGTGCCATCCTAGAAGAGGGTCCCTCTAACTATGGCTACACCTTC. This encodes CAILEEGPSNYGYTF. This rearrangement joins TRBV10-3 to TRBJ1-2, with D uncertain. Germline values: CDR1 ENHRY, CDR2 SYGVKD. The V gene lost 8 bases and the J gene lost 0 bases, with 16 bases spanning the gap. The CDR3 contains 15 residues.

Only a few counts were recorded for this clone. The rearrangement links TRBV5-1 to TRBJ2-5, with 7 nucleotides matching TRBD1. This CDR3 comprises 14 residues. The junction had 3 bases not matched to a gene; V was cut back by 2 bases and J by 2 bases. The germline V gene has CDR1 SGHRS and CDR2 YFSETQ. The CDR3 loop reads CASSFGDSQETQYF. CDR3 coding DNA: TGCGCCAGCAGCTTCGGGGACAGTCAAGAGACCCAGTACTTC.

This clone has only one observation. The rearrangement links TRBV30 to TRBJ1-2; 7 nucleotides align to TRBD1. This CDR3 has 14 residues. Germline lookup yields CDR1 GTSNPN and CDR2 SVGIG (reference sequence). V gave up 6 bases and J gave up 4 bases; unmatched junction bases: 11. The CDR3 DNA follows: TGTGCCTGCACCATCAGGGGGTCGGTCTATGGCTACACCTTC. This sequence encodes CACTIRGSVYGYTF.

The chain uses TRBV5-5 and TRBJ1-2, with 12 bases identical to TRBD1. The CDR3 is made up of 17 amino acids. Germline V gene sequence: CDR1 SGHKS, CDR2 YYEKEE (reference sequence). The V gene end was trimmed by 4 bases and the J gene end by 8 bases; junction bases not matched to a gene: 15. This CDR3 is CASSAIRTGQGAWGYTF. DNA for the CDR3: TGTGCCAGCAGCGCGATTAGAACGGGACAGGGGGCGTGGGGCTACACCTTC. Based on the CDR3 plus reference TRBV5-5 and TRBJ1-2, the full variable domain is DAGVTQSPTHLIKTRGQQVTLRCSPISGHKSVSWYQQVLGQGPQFIFQYYEKEERGRGNFPDRFSARQFPNYSSELNVNALLLGDSALYLCASSAIRTGQGAWGYTFGSGTRLTVV.